Listed below are T cell receptor beta chains from one sample, sequenced in a study of radiation and T cells in renal cell carcinoma. Sequencing used immunoSEQ multiplex PCR; TCRdb keeps in-frame clones, though not all of them. The sample contains tens of thousands of clones, approximately 83% of which appear only once. The sample was blood, taken from a patient whose treatment included radiotherapy and nephrectomy. These TCRs come from a man between 60 and 75 years old with renal cell carcinoma. Both conserved end residues are part of each CDR3. The D gene is left open where the match is weak. Rows may omit the clone size; those that give it use once, few, many or a size class.

j_gene,d_gene,abundance,v_gene,CDR3nt,CDR3aa
TRBJ2-7,NA,few,TRBV2,TGTGCCAGCAGTGAAGCTGCGCGACGGTCCTCCTACGAGCAGTACTTC,CASSEAARRSSYEQYF
TRBJ2-1,NA,NA,TRBV2,TGTGCCAGCAGGGACCGGGACTTTTCCTACAATGAGCAGTTCTTC,CASRDRDFSYNEQFF
TRBJ2-3,NA,NA,TRBV19,TGTGCCAGTAGTCCCGTCGAGGGTAGCTGGGCGGCAGATACGCAGTATTTT,CASSPVEGSWAADTQYF
TRBJ1-4,TRBD1,NA,TRBV19,TGTGCCAGTACGGAGACAGGGGATACAACTAATGAAAAACTGTTTTTT,CASTETGDTTNEKLFF
TRBJ2-7,TRBD1,NA,TRBV29-1,TGCAGCGTTGAGGACCAAGGGACAGGGGGATTCTACGAGCAGTACTTC,CSVEDQGTGGFYEQYF
TRBJ2-1,NA,NA,TRBV7-2,TGTGCCAGCAGCTTTCAATCCCTTACGAACAATGAGCAGTTCTTC,CASSFQSLTNNEQFF
TRBJ2-5,NA,NA,TRBV6-5,TGTGCCAGCAGTTACTCGTGGGGTGGCGCGGAGACCCAGTACTTC,CASSYSWGGAETQYF
TRBJ2-2,NA,NA,TRBV11-3,TGTGCCAGTCAAGCTACGGCAGCGGATACCGGGGAGCTGTTTTTT,CASQATAADTGELFF
TRBJ2-1,TRBD2,NA,TRBV19,TGTGCCAGTAGTATGGGTAGCGGGAACAATGAGCAGTTCTTC,CASSMGSGNNEQFF
TRBJ2-3,NA,NA,TRBV10-2,TGCGCCAGCAGTGAGGGGGCGCGGGCAGATACGCAGTATTTT,CASSEGARADTQYF
TRBJ2-1,TRBD2,NA,TRBV7-2,TGTGCCAGCCAACTAGCCGGGACTAGCGCCCACAATGAGCAGTTCTTC,CASQLAGTSAHNEQFF
TRBJ2-1,NA,few,TRBV19,TGTGCCAGCCGACAGTTCAATGAGCAGTTCTTC,CASRQFNEQFF
TRBJ2-1,NA,NA,TRBV9,TGTGCCAGCAGCGTAGAGTTCACGGTGCATGAGCAGTTCTTC,CASSVEFTVHEQFF
TRBJ1-5,NA,few,TRBV7-2,TGTGCCAGCAGCTTTATCACTGGCAATCAGCCCCAGCATTTT,CASSFITGNQPQHF
TRBJ1-5,NA,NA,TRBV10-3,TGTGCCATCAGTGAGTCAAGCTTCGATCAGCCCCAGCATTTT,CAISESSFDQPQHF
TRBJ2-2,NA,once,TRBV6-5,TGTGCCAGCAGTATAACAGAACACCGGGGAGCTGTTTTT,CASSITEHRGAVF
TRBJ2-5,TRBD1,NA,TRBV4-1,TGCGCCAGCAGCCCACAGGGGGCGGAGACCCAGTACTTC,CASSPQGAETQYF
TRBJ2-1,NA,few,TRBV7-2,TGTGCCAGCAGCTTATTGACAGGTCCCTACAATGAGCAGTTCTTC,CASSLLTGPYNEQFF
TRBJ2-1,TRBD1,NA,TRBV6-5,TGTGCCAGCCACAGGGGCCCTAGCTCCTACAATGAGCAGTTCTTC,CASHRGPSSYNEQFF
TRBJ2-7,TRBD1,NA,TRBV30,TGTGCCTCCAGGGACAGTGGAAACGAGCAGTACTTC,CASRDSGNEQYF
TRBJ2-7,TRBD1,NA,TRBV28,TGTGCCAGCAGTCCCCCGACAGGGACCAGCTCCTACGAGCAGTACTTC,CASSPPTGTSSYEQYF
TRBJ2-7,TRBD2,NA,TRBV5-4,TGTGCCAGCAGCTTGGCGGCGGGAGTGGATAACGAGCAGTACTTC,CASSLAAGVDNEQYF
TRBJ2-7,TRBD1,NA,TRBV28,TGTGCCAGCTACCAACCCCGGGACAGCGGTCCCTACGAGCAGTACTTC,CASYQPRDSGPYEQYF
TRBJ1-5,NA,NA,TRBV6-4,TGTGCCAGCAGTGACTTCGGAGGGTTGGGGGATAGCAATCAGCCCCAGCATTTT,CASSDFGGLGDSNQPQHF
TRBJ1-5,NA,once,TRBV4-1,TGCGCCAGCAGCCAAGAAGTGGCCAAGGGATATCAGCCCCAGCATTTT,CASSQEVAKGYQPQHF
TRBJ2-7,TRBD2,NA,TRBV28,TGTGCCAGCAGTTTCCCCCCGGGACTAGCGGGAGGGAGCGGGTCCTACGAGCAGTACTTC,CASSFPPGLAGGSGSYEQYF
TRBJ2-5,NA,NA,TRBV7-9,TGTGCCAGCAGCTTAGGGACCGGGGAGGAGACCCAGTACTTC,CASSLGTGEETQYF
TRBJ1-1,NA,NA,TRBV7-9,TGTGCCAGCAGCTTAGGAGGGGGGCGAGGGACTGAAGCTTTCTTT,CASSLGGGRGTEAFF
TRBJ2-5,NA,NA,TRBV11-1,TGTGCCAGCAGCCGATCGAACGAACAAGAGACCCAGTACTTC,CASSRSNEQETQYF
TRBJ2-1,NA,NA,TRBV7-8,TGTGCCAGCAGCCCCCGACCTTACAATGAGCAGTTCTTC,CASSPRPYNEQFF
TRBJ2-1,TRBD2,NA,TRBV6-6,TGTGCCAGCAGTTACTCGGCTAGCGGGGCGGACAATGAGCAGTTCTTC,CASSYSASGADNEQFF
TRBJ2-2,NA,NA,TRBV5-4,TGTGCCAGCAGCTTGGTTACAGCCCCGAACACCGGGGAGCTGTTTTTT,CASSLVTAPNTGELFF
TRBJ2-4,TRBD1,NA,TRBV2,TGTGCCAGCAGTGATGGACAGGGGGCTTGGGCCAAAAACATTCAGTACTTC,CASSDGQGAWAKNIQYF
TRBJ2-2,NA,NA,TRBV5-1,TGCGCCAGCAGCTTGAGGGAACTACTGAACACCGGGGAGCTGTTTTTT,CASSLRELLNTGELFF
TRBJ1-1,NA,NA,TRBV27,TGTGCCAGCAGTTTCCGACTGAACACTGAAGCTTTCTTT,CASSFRLNTEAFF
TRBJ2-2,NA,NA,TRBV5-1,TGCGCCAGCAGCTTGGCGGGTTCAAAGGGAGGGCTGTTTTTT,CASSLAGSKGGLFF
TRBJ2-1,TRBD1,NA,TRBV4-1,TGCGCCAGCAGCCGGGGGACAGGGGAGCAGTTCTTC,CASSRGTGEQFF
TRBJ2-6,NA,NA,TRBV10-2,TGCGCCACCTCGGACATAGGGAGGTCTGGGGCCAACGTCCTGACTTTC,CATSDIGRSGANVLTF
TRBJ2-7,NA,NA,TRBV11-2,TGTGCCAGCAGCTCCCCCCGGGGGACCTACGAGCAGTACTTC,CASSSPRGTYEQYF
TRBJ1-1,NA,NA,TRBV5-4,TGTGCCAGCAGCCGAGACGGACACACTGAAGCTTTCTTT,CASSRDGHTEAFF
TRBJ2-7,TRBD1,NA,TRBV5-1,TGCGCCAGCAGCCCGGGACAGGGAAGCTACGAGCAGTACTTC,CASSPGQGSYEQYF
TRBJ2-2,TRBD2,NA,TRBV4-2,TGTGCCAGCAGCCACGGCCTGAGGGAGGGAGGGAACACCGGGGAGCTGTTTTTT,CASSHGLREGGNTGELFF
TRBJ2-1,TRBD2,few,TRBV28,TGTGCCAGCAGCTCCAGCGGGACCAATGAGCAGTTCTTC,CASSSSGTNEQFF
TRBJ2-1,NA,NA,TRBV5-6,TGTGCCAGCAGCCGACGTCGGGGTCGGGAGCAGTTCTTC,CASSRRRGREQFF
TRBJ2-7,TRBD2,NA,TRBV6-8,TGTGCCAGCAGTTACTCGGGGGGGTCTAGCGGGTTCGCCTACGAGCAGTACTTC,CASSYSGGSSGFAYEQYF
TRBJ2-1,TRBD2,NA,TRBV25-1,TGTGCCAGCAGTGGTCAGAGGGAGGGCTCCTACAATGAGCAGTTCTTC,CASSGQREGSYNEQFF
TRBJ2-2,TRBD2,few,TRBV10-3,TGTGCCATCAGGGCGGCGGGAGGATGGGACGGGGAGCTGTTTTTT,CAIRAAGGWDGELFF
TRBJ2-3,TRBD2,NA,TRBV5-6,TGTGCCAGCAGCGGGACTAGCGGGAGGGATACGCAGTATTTT,CASSGTSGRDTQYF
TRBJ2-7,TRBD1,NA,TRBV30,TGTGCCTGGAGTCGTGGACAGGGGGTCTACGAGCAGTACTTC,CAWSRGQGVYEQYF
TRBJ2-1,NA,NA,TRBV5-1,TGCGCCAGCAGCGAAGACAGGATTTCCTACAATGAGCAGTTCTTC,CASSEDRISYNEQFF
TRBJ2-7,NA,NA,TRBV29-1,TGCAGCGCCCCTCCGCAGTACTTC,CSAPPQYF
TRBJ2-3,TRBD1,NA,TRBV6-1,TGTGCCAGCAGTGAAAGGGGGTCCTACGGGACAGGGGGCACAGATACGCAGTATTTT,CASSERGSYGTGGTDTQYF
TRBJ1-1,TRBD1,once,TRBV5-5,TGTGCCAGCAGCTTGACCCAGGGGGCCGGAAACACTGAAGCTTTCTTT,CASSLTQGAGNTEAFF
TRBJ1-6,NA,NA,TRBV4-1,TGCGCCAGCAGCCAAGAGGAAAGCGGGTATAATTCACCCCTCCACTTT,CASSQEESGYNSPLHF
TRBJ2-2,NA,NA,TRBV5-1,TGCGCCAGCAGCCGCCTTGGCACCGGGGAGCTGTTTTTT,CASSRLGTGELFF
TRBJ2-7,NA,NA,TRBV9,TGTGCCAGCAGCGGCCAAGAGCTAGCGTGGCCCTACGAGCAGTACTTC,CASSGQELAWPYEQYF
TRBJ2-7,TRBD1,NA,TRBV14,TGTGCCAGCAGCTTAGGACCGGAACAACTACAGGGGGAGGCCTACGAGCAGTACTTC,CASSLGPEQLQGEAYEQYF